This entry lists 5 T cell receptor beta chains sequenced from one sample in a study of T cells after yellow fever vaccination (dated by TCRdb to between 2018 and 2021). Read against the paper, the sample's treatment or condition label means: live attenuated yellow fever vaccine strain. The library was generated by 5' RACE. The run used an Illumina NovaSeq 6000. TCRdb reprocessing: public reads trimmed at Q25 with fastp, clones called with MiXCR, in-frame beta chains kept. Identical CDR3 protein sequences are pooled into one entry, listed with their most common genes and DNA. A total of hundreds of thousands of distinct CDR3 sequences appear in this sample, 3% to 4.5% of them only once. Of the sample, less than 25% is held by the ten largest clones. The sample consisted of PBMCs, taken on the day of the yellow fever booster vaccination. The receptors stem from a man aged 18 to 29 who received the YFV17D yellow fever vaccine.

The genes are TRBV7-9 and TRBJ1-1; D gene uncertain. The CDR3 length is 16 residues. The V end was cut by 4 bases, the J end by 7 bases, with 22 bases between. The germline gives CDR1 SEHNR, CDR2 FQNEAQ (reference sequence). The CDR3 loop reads CASSSLYLTPSGEAFF. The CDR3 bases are TGTGCCAGCAGCTCGCTTTACCTGACGCCAAGCGGTGAAGCTTTCTTT.

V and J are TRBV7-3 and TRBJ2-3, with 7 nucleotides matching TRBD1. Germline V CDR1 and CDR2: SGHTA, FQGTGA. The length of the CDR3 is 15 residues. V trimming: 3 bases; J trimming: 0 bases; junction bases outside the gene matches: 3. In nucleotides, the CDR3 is TGTGCCAGCAGCTTGGACAGGAGCAGCACAGATACGCAGTATTTT. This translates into CASSLDRSSTDTQYF. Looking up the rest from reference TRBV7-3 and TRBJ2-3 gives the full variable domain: GAGVSQTPSNKVTEKGKYVELRCDPISGHTALYWYRQSLGQGPEFLIYFQGTGAADDSGLPNDRFFAVRPEGSVSTLKIQRTERGDSAVYLCASSLDRSSTDTQYFGPGTRLTVL.

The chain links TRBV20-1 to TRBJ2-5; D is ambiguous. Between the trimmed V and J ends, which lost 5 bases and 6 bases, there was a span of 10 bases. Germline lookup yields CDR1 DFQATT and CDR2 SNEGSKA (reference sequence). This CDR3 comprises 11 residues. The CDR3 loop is CSADGWKTQYF. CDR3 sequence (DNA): TGCAGTGCTGACGGGTGGAAGACCCAGTACTTC.

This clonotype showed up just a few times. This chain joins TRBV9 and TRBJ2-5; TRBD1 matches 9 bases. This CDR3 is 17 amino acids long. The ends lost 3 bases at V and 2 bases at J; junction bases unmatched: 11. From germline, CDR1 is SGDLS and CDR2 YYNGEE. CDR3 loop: CASSAGQGGPYQETQYF. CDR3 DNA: TGTGCCAGCAGCGCGGGACAGGGTGGGCCCTATCAAGAGACCCAGTACTTC.

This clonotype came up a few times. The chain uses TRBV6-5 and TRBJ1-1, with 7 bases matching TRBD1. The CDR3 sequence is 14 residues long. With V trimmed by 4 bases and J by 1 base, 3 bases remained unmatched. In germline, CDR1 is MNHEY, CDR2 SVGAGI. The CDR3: CASSSQGGNTEAFF. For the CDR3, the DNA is TGTGCCAGCAGTTCCCAGGGGGGGAACACTGAAGCTTTCTTT.